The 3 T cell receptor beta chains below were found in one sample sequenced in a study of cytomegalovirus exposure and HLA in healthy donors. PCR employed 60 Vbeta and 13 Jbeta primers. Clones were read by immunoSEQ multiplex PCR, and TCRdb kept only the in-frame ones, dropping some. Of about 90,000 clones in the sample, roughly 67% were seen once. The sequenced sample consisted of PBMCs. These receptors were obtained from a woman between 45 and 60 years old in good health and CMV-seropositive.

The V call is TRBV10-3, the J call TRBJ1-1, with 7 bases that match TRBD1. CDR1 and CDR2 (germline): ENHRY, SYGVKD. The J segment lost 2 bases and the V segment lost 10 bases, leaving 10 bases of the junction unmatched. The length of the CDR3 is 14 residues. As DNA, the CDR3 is TGTGCCACCGGGACAGCCTACTCTAACACTGAAGCTTTCTTT. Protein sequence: CATGTAYSNTEAFF.

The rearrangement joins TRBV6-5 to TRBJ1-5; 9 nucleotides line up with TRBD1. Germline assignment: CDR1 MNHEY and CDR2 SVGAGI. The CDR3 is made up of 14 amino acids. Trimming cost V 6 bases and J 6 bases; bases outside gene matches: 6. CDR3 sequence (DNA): TGTGCCAGCAGCGGGACAGGGAGCGCTCAGCCCCAGCATTTT. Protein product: CASSGTGSAQPQHF.

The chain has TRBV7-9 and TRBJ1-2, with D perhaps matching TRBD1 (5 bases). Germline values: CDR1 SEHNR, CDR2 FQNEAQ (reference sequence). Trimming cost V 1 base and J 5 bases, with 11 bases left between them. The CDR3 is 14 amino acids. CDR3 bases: TGTGCCAGCAGCTTAGGGGGCTCGGATTATGGCTACACCTTC. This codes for CASSLGGSDYGYTF.